This T cell receptor (beta chain) was identified during a study of T cells after posttransplantation cyclophosphamide. The naive gate required viable CD3+CD4+ or CD3+CD8+ cells with CCR7+CD45RA+CD45RO-CD95-CD27+CD28+ phenotype. On the day of bone marrow donation, the related graft donor provided peripheral blood. Sequenced by immunoSEQ multiplex PCR; TCRdb stores in-frame clones only, minus some. The sample has about 31,000 clones, about 93% seen once. The V gene lost 4 bases and the J gene lost 6 bases, with 10 bases spanning the gap. This CDR3 is 13 amino acids long. Looked up from germline, CDR1 is MNHEY and CDR2 is SVGAGI.

The origin of this receptor is a woman aged 60-75 years in good health, CMV-negative, and a related stem cell transplant donor. This chain joins TRBV6-5 and TRBJ2-1, with D possibly matching TRBD2 (6 bases). The sample comprised naive CD4+ T cells sorted from PBMCs. The CDR3 DNA is TGTGCCAGCAGTTCGGGAGCCCGCAATGAGCAGTTCTTC. This sequence encodes CASSSGARNEQFF.